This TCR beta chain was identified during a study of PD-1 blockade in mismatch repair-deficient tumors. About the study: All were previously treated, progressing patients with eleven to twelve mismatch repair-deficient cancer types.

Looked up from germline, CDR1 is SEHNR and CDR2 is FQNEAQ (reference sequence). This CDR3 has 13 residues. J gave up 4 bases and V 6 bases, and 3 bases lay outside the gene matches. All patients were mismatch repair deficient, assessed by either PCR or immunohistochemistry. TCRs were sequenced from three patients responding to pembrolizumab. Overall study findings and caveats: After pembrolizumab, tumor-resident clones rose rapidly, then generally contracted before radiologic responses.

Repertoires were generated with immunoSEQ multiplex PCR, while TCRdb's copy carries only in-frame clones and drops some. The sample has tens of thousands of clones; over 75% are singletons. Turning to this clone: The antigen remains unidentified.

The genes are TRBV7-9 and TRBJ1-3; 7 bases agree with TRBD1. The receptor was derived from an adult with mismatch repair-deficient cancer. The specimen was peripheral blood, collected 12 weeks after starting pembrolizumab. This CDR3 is CASRQGEGNTIYF. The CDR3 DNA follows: TGTGCCAGCAGGCAGGGGGAAGGAAACACCATATATTTT.